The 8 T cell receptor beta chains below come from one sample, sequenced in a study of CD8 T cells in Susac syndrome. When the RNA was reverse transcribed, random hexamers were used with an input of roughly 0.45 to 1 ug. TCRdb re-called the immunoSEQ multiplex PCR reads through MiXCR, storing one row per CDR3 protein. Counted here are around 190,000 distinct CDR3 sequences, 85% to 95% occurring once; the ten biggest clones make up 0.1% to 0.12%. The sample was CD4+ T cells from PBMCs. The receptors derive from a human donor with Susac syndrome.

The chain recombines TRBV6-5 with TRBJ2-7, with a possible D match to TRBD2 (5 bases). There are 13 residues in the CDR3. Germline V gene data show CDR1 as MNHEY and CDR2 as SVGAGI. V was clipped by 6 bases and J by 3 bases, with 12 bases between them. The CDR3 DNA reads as TGTGCCAGCAGCCTCGGACTGAACTACGAGCAGTACTTC. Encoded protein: CASSLGLNYEQYF.

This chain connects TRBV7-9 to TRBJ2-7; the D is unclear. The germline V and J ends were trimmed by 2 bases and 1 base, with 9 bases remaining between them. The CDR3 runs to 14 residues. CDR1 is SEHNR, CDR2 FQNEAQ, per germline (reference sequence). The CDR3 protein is CASSLIAASYEQYF. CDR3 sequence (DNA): TGTGCCAGCAGCTTAATTGCAGCTTCCTACGAGCAGTACTTC.

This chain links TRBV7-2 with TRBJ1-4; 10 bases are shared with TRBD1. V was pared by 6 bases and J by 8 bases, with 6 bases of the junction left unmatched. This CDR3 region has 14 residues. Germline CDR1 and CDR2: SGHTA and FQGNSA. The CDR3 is CASRSGTGVEKLFF. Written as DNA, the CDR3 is TGTGCCAGCAGAAGTGGGACAGGGGTCGAAAAACTGTTTTTT.

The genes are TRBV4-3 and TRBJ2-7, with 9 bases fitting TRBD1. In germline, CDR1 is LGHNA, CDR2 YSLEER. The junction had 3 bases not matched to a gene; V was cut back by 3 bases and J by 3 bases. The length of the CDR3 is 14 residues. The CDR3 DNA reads TGCGCCAGCAGCCAGAGACAGGGGGGCTACGAGCAGTACTTC. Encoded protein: CASSQRQGGYEQYF.

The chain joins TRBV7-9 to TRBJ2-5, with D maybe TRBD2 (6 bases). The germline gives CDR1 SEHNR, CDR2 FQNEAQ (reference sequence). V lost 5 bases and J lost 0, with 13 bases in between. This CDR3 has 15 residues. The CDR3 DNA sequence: TGTGCCAGCAGCCCAAGGTGGGGGGACCAAGAGACCCAGTACTTC. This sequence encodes CASSPRWGDQETQYF.

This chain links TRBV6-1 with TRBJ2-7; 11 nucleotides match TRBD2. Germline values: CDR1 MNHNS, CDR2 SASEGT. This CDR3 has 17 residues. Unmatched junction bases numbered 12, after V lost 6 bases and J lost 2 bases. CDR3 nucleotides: TGTGCCAGCAGACCGATTTCCATTAGCGGGGGGGCCTACGAGCAGTACTTC. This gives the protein CASRPISISGGAYEQYF.

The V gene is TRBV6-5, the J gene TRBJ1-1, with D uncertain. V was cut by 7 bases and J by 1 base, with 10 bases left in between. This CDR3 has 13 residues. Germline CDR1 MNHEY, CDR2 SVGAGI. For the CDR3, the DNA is TGTGCCAGCAAAATGGACGGGAACACTGAAGCTTTCTTT. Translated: CASKMDGNTEAFF.

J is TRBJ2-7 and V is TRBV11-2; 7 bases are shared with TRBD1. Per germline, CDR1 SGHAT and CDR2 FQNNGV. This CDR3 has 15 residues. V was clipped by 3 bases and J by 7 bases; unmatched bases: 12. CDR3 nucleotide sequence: TGTGCCAGCAGCTTTGACCGGACAGGTTCGGGGGAGCAGTACTTC. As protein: CASSFDRTGSGEQYF.